These 28 T cell receptor beta chains were sequenced from one sample in a study of PD-1 blockade in classical Hodgkin lymphoma. Exposure to brentuximab vedotin varied, and each patient had relapsed following autologous stem cell transplantation. Sequenced by immunoSEQ multiplex PCR; TCRdb stores in-frame clones only, minus some. The sample includes about 97,000 clones, over 80% of them seen just once. The sample here was peripheral blood mononuclear cells (PBMCs), taken at baseline. Receptors originate from a human donor with classical Hodgkin lymphoma.

This clone came up once. The V gene is TRBV2, the J gene TRBJ1-1, with TRBD1 matching over 8 bases. V dropped 5 bases and J dropped 1; count of bases not matched to a gene: 3. Germline V gene data show CDR1 as SNHLY and CDR2 as FYNNEI. This CDR3 has 14 amino acids. The CDR3 DNA follows: TGTGCCAGCAGTCGGGGGACAGGGAACACTGAAGCTTTCTTT. Residues: CASSRGTGNTEAFF.

The genes are TRBV12-5 and TRBJ2-3, with D uncertain. The V end was cut by 4 bases, the J end by 3 bases, with 5 bases between. This CDR3 spans 12 amino acids. CDR1 is LGHNT and CDR2 is FRNRAP in the germline V gene. CDR3 DNA sequence: TGTGCTAGTGGTTGGGCAACAGATACGCAGTATTTT. This sequence encodes CASGWATDTQYF.

This clone was seen once. The V call is TRBV27, the J call TRBJ2-2, with 8 positions matching TRBD1. Germline V lookup: CDR1 MNHEY, CDR2 SMNVEV (reference sequence). V was pared by 3 bases and J by 5 bases, with 8 bases of the junction left unmatched. This CDR3 is built from 16 residues. The CDR3 DNA is TGTGCCAGCAGTTTCGGACAGGGTTGGGGGACCGGGGAGCTGTTTTTT. It translates to CASSFGQGWGTGELFF.

There are a few counts of this clone. The chain joins TRBV6-6 to TRBJ2-2, with a tentative D call TRBD2 (7 bases). CDR1 MNHNY and CDR2 SVGAGI come from the germline V gene (reference sequence). The V gene lost 11 bases and the J gene lost 4 bases, with 14 bases spanning the gap. This CDR3 has 13 residues. The CDR3 region is CAGRGGTTGELFF. The CDR3 DNA sequence: TGTGCCGGGAGGGGGGGCACCACCGGGGAGCTGTTTTTT.

The chain carries TRBV6-5 and TRBJ1-5, with D perhaps TRBD1 (6 bases). The CDR3 consists of 14 residues. The germline V gene has CDR1 MNHEY and CDR2 SVGAGI. V dropped 6 bases and J dropped 4 bases, with 13 bases sitting between them. This chain's CDR3 is CASSDAQGNQPQHF. The CDR3 region has the DNA TGTGCCAGCAGCGACGCCCAGGGGAATCAGCCCCAGCATTTT.

The chain combines TRBV13 with TRBJ2-3; D is undetermined. Germline V gives CDR1 PRHDT, CDR2 FYEKMQ (reference sequence). This CDR3 is 13 amino acids long. V dropped 5 bases and J dropped 6 bases, with 12 bases sitting between them. Written as DNA, the CDR3 is TGTGCCAGCAGCCCCGACCGAACGGATACGCAGTATTTT. Amino acid sequence: CASSPDRTDTQYF. Complete variable domain (other parts from reference TRBV13 and TRBJ2-3): AAGVIQSPRHLIKEKRETATLKCYPIPRHDTVYWYQQGPGQDPQFLISFYEKMQSDKGSIPDRFSAQQFSDYHSELNMSSLELGDSALYFCASSPDRTDTQYFGPGTRLTVL.

V and J are TRBV6-1 and TRBJ2-3; possible D gene TRBD2, 6 bases. The V and J ends lost 3 bases and 5 bases respectively, with 12 bases between them. The CDR3 has 14 residues. Germline loops: CDR1 MNHNS, CDR2 SASEGT. The CDR3, as DNA: TGTGCCAGCAGTGACGGGGGTTCGTTAGATACGCAGTATTTT. It encodes CASSDGGSLDTQYF.

The table lists this clone with a few counts. The chain uses TRBV10-3 and TRBJ2-1; D is perhaps TRBD2 (5 bases). CDR1 and CDR2 (germline): ENHRY, SYGVKD. Trimming shortened V by 1 base and J by 0 bases, and 13 bases separated the two germline ends. The CDR3 spans 17 residues. CDR3 residues: CAISEFGLSSSYNEQFF. CDR3 nucleotides: TGTGCCATCAGTGAGTTCGGACTTTCGAGCTCCTACAATGAGCAGTTCTTC.

The chain uses TRBV18 and TRBJ1-1; TRBD1 is a possible D gene (6 bases). V lost 2 bases and J lost 6, with 16 bases in between. Germline V CDR1 and CDR2: KGHSH, LQKENI. This CDR3 comprises 15 residues. In DNA form, the CDR3 reads TGTGCCAGCTCACCATCAAGGGACAACCCGCCTGAAGCTTTCTTT. As protein: CASSPSRDNPPEAFF.

The CDR3 DNA follows: TGTGCCAGCAGCTTAGCGGGACTTACCACAGATACGCAGTATTTT. It translates to CASSLAGLTTDTQYF. J is TRBJ2-3 and V is TRBV7-3; D perhaps matches TRBD2 (6 bases). The germline gives CDR1 SGHTA, CDR2 FQGTGA. The CDR3 is 15 amino acids. V gave up 2 bases and J gave up 2 bases, with 11 bases separating them.

The CDR3 DNA reads TGTGCCAGCGGCCTAGAGACCCAGTACTTC. Translation gives CASGLETQYF. J is TRBJ2-5 and V is TRBV28; unclear D gene. The CDR3 sequence is 10 residues long. V lost 8 bases to trimming and J lost 4 bases, with 5 bases between them. Germline lookup yields CDR1 MDHEN and CDR2 SYDVKM.

This chain joins TRBV7-2 and TRBJ2-1; 8 bases map to TRBD2. The ends lost 0 bases at V and 8 bases at J; junction bases unmatched: 9. CDR3 length: 16 residues. Germline V gene sequence: CDR1 SGHTA, CDR2 FQGNSA. The CDR3 DNA reads as TGTGCCAGCAGCTTAGCCGGGGGGGCGCCTGCCCATGAGCAGTTCTTC. This codes for CASSLAGGAPAHEQFF.

The V and J genes are TRBV29-1 and TRBJ2-7, with 9 bases that match TRBD1. CDR1 and CDR2 from the germline V gene are SQVTM and ANQGSEA. The CDR3 covers 13 residues. Trimming removed 1 base from V and 3 bases from J; junction bases left unmatched: 1. Here the CDR3 DNA reads TGCAGCGTTGAAGGGACAGGGGTCTACGAGCAGTACTTC. Its translation is CSVEGTGVYEQYF.

The V gene is TRBV6-1, the J gene TRBJ2-6; D might be TRBD1 (6 bases). Looked up from germline, CDR1 is MNHNS and CDR2 is SASEGT. Trimming left V 7 bases short and J 0 bases short, with 10 bases between. The CDR3 contains 15 residues. This CDR3 reads CASIGRGSGANVLTF. CDR3 coding DNA: TGTGCCAGCATTGGCAGGGGCTCTGGGGCCAACGTCCTGACTTTC.

The chain couples TRBV29-1 to TRBJ2-3; 10 bases agree with TRBD2. The CDR3 extends over 15 amino acids. Germline V lookup: CDR1 SQVTM, CDR2 ANQGSEA. V gave up 7 bases and J gave up 4 bases; unmatched junction bases: 11. CDR3 loop: CSAPGLAGAPDTQYF. The CDR3 DNA follows: TGCAGCGCCCCCGGCCTAGCGGGAGCTCCAGATACGCAGTATTTT.

The V gene is TRBV28, the J gene TRBJ2-1, with 8 bases identical to TRBD2. This CDR3 has 16 residues. CDR1 is MDHEN and CDR2 is SYDVKM in the germline V gene. V shed 4 bases and J 5 bases; nucleotides not matched to a gene: 10. The CDR3 sequence: CASSSPVSGSNNEQFF. DNA for the CDR3: TGTGCCAGCAGTTCCCCGGTAAGCGGGAGCAACAATGAGCAGTTCTTC.

This sequence joins TRBV28 and TRBJ1-3; D uncertain. The germline gives CDR1 MDHEN, CDR2 SYDVKM. The CDR3 consists of 15 residues. V was cut by 3 bases and J by 3 bases, with 12 bases left in between. The CDR3 nucleotides read TGTGCCAGCAGTTTTTATGCCGATTATGGAAACACCATATATTTT. Its protein is CASSFYADYGNTIYF. The full variable domain, in which reference TRBV28 and TRBJ1-3 provide the parts outside the CDR3, is DVKVTQSSRYLVKRTGEKVFLECVQDMDHENMFWYRQDPGLGLRLIYFSYDVKMKEKGDIPEGYSVSREKKERFSLILESASTNQTSMYLCASSFYADYGNTIYFGEGSWLTVV.

This clone has only a few counts. The V call is TRBV19, the J call TRBJ1-2, with D uncertain. V was clipped by 3 bases and J by 8 bases, with 13 bases between them. The CDR3 spans 13 residues. Germline V gives CDR1 LNHDA, CDR2 SQIVND (reference sequence). CDR3 residues: CASSISQERGYTF. CDR3 sequence (DNA): TGTGCCAGTAGTATTTCCCAAGAGCGCGGCTACACCTTC.

CDR3 in amino acids: CAISEVGETQYF. DNA of the CDR3: TGTGCCATCAGTGAAGTAGGAGAGACCCAGTACTTC. V is TRBV10-3 and J is TRBJ2-5; D not resolved. V was cut by 3 bases and J by 4 bases, with 6 bases left in between. The CDR3 runs 12 residues. Germline-derived CDR1 and CDR2 are ENHRY and SYGVKD.

V and J are TRBV4-1 and TRBJ2-3; 7 positions agree with TRBD2. Germline V gene lookup returns CDR1 MGHRA and CDR2 YSYEKL. The CDR3 is made up of 17 amino acids. With V trimmed by 3 bases and J by 6 bases, 15 bases remained unmatched. CDR3 bases: TGCGCCAGCAGCCAGGGGCTAAGGCGGGAGAGGAGGGATACGCAGTATTTT. Protein sequence: CASSQGLRRERRDTQYF.

This chain connects TRBV29-1 to TRBJ2-7, with no clear D. The V end was cut by 4 bases, the J end by 6 bases, with 19 bases between. Germline values: CDR1 SQVTM, CDR2 ANQGSEA. The CDR3 is 14 amino acids. Written as DNA, the CDR3 is TGCAGCGTTGTTACCCGGTTGGGTTTGTTCGAGCAGTACTTC. Protein: CSVVTRLGLFEQYF.

The rearrangement joins TRBV9 to TRBJ1-3; D is uncertain. The CDR3 covers 15 residues. V lost 5 bases, J lost 0 bases, and 12 bases lay in between. Germline V gene lookup returns CDR1 SGDLS and CDR2 YYNGEE. The CDR3 DNA sequence: TGTGCCAGCAGTTCGGTCGGGAACTCTGGAAACACCATATATTTT. Protein: CASSSVGNSGNTIYF. Together with reference TRBV9 and TRBJ1-3, the CDR3 gives the full variable domain: DSGVTQTPKHLITATGQRVTLRCSPRSGDLSVYWYQQSLDQGLQFLIQYYNGEERAKGNILERFSAQQFPDLHSELNLSSLELGDSALYFCASSSVGNSGNTIYFGEGSWLTVV.

The chain couples TRBV14 to TRBJ2-6; TRBD2 matches 8 bases. Germline trimming cut 1 base from V and 0 bases from J; bases unmatched to any gene: 2. The CDR3 has 17 amino acids. Looked up from germline, CDR1 is SGHDN and CDR2 is FVKESK. DNA for the CDR3: TGTGCCAGCAGCCAAGGCGGGGGGAGCTCTGGGGCCAACGTCCTGACTTTC. Amino acids: CASSQGGGSSGANVLTF.

This chain links TRBV28 with TRBJ2-2, with a tentative D call TRBD2 (5 bases). Deletions cut 3 bases from V and 4 bases from J, with 6 bases between. CDR1 MDHEN and CDR2 SYDVKM come from the germline V gene. This CDR3 region has 13 residues. The CDR3 DNA follows: TGTGCCAGCAGTTTGGGGAGCACCGGGGAGCTGTTTTTT. Its translation: CASSLGSTGELFF. The full variable domain, in which reference TRBV28 and TRBJ2-2 provide the parts outside the CDR3, is DVKVTQSSRYLVKRTGEKVFLECVQDMDHENMFWYRQDPGLGLRLIYFSYDVKMKEKGDIPEGYSVSREKKERFSLILESASTNQTSMYLCASSLGSTGELFFGEGSRLTVL.

This clone appeared a few times. The chain recombines TRBV7-7 with TRBJ2-2; D remains unclear. Germline CDR1 reads SSHAT; CDR2 reads FNYEAQ (reference sequence). With 0 bases removed from V and 0 bases from J, the gap between germline ends came to 5 bases. The CDR3 spans 15 residues. This CDR3 is CASSLATANTGELFF. DNA for the CDR3: TGTGCCAGCAGCTTAGCGACCGCGAACACCGGGGAGCTGTTTTTT.

The CDR3 region is CASSAGTSGITGELFF. DNA of the CDR3: TGTGCCAGCAGCGCCGGGACTAGCGGGATCACCGGGGAGCTGTTTTTT. The chain links TRBV7-8 to TRBJ2-2, with TRBD2 matching over 13 bases. Germline loops: CDR1 SGHVS, CDR2 FQNEAQ. V dropped 5 bases and J dropped 4; count of bases not matched to a gene: 4. The CDR3 is 16 residues long. The full variable domain, completed using reference TRBV7-8 and TRBJ2-2, is GAGVSQSPRYKVAKRGQDVALRCDPISGHVSLFWYQQALGQGPEFLTYFQNEAQLDKSGLPSDRFFAERPEGSVSTLKIQRTQQEDSAVYLCASSAGTSGITGELFFGEGSRLTVL.

The rearrangement uses TRBV7-9 and TRBJ1-2; TRBD1 agrees at 10 bases. Germline V gives CDR1 SEHNR, CDR2 FQNEAQ (reference sequence). Trimming removed 6 bases from V and 7 bases from J; junction bases left unmatched: 5. The CDR3 extends over 13 amino acids. CDR3 bases: TGTGCCAGCAGGGGGACAGGGGCGGGTGGCTACACCTTC. Its protein product is CASRGTGAGGYTF.

V is TRBV10-3 and J is TRBJ2-5, with a weak D call TRBD1 (5 bases). This CDR3 spans 13 amino acids. From germline, CDR1 is ENHRY and CDR2 SYGVKD. The V gene lost 6 bases and the J gene lost 1 base, with 9 bases spanning the gap. CDR3 DNA: TGTGCCATCAGGCCTGACAGCCAAGAGACCCAGTACTTC. It is translated as CAIRPDSQETQYF.